These 30 T cell receptor beta chains share one sample of origin, sequenced in a study of cytomegalovirus exposure and HLA in healthy donors. This PCR relied on a set of 60 Vbeta primers and 13 Jbeta primers. The repertoire was sequenced with immunoSEQ multiplex PCR; TCRdb's copy has only in-frame clones and lacks some. The sample lists nearly 110,000 clones; over 80% were seen once. The sample consisted of PBMCs. These TCRs come from a man aged 25 to 45 in good health and CMV-seropositive.

V usage is TRBV4-2 and J usage is TRBJ2-2, with D perhaps matching TRBD2 (6 bases). Germline V lookup: CDR1 LGHNA, CDR2 YNFKEQ. The ends were cut back, 1 base at V and 7 bases at J, with 13 bases in the middle. The CDR3 is 15 amino acids. This CDR3 reads CASSQAWTGDGELFF. The DNA for the CDR3 is TGTGCCAGCAGCCAAGCCTGGACGGGGGACGGGGAGCTGTTTTTT.

This rearrangement joins TRBV7-8 to TRBJ1-4; D gene uncertain. Trimming took 5 bases from V and 0 from J, leaving 13 bases between them. The germline gives CDR1 SGHVS, CDR2 FQNEAQ. The CDR3 length is 16 residues. The CDR3 sequence is CASSLWTGATNEKLFF. For the CDR3, the DNA is TGTGCCAGCAGCCTCTGGACTGGGGCAACTAATGAAAAACTGTTTTTT.

This chain connects TRBV9 to TRBJ1-1, with TRBD1 identical over 7 bases. The V gene end was trimmed by 3 bases and the J gene end by 11 bases; junction bases not matched to a gene: 7. The CDR3 has 12 residues. Looked up from germline, CDR1 is SGDLS and CDR2 is YYNGEE. The CDR3 DNA is TGTGCCAGCAGCGGACAGGGATTGGGCGCTTTCTTT. It specifies CASSGQGLGAFF.

The gene calls are TRBV6-6 and TRBJ1-6; 7 nucleotides align to TRBD1. Trimming removed 4 bases from V and 7 bases from J; junction bases left unmatched: 7. Germline V gene data show CDR1 as MNHNY and CDR2 as SVGAGI (reference sequence). The CDR3 totals 15 residues. The CDR3 loop reads CASSSFQGGNSPLHF. The CDR3, as DNA: TGTGCCAGCAGTTCTTTCCAGGGGGGCAATTCACCCCTCCACTTT.

The chain is built from TRBV7-9 and TRBJ2-1; D gene uncertain. Per germline, CDR1 SEHNR and CDR2 FQNEAQ (reference sequence). Trimming left V 5 bases short and J 15 bases short, with 14 bases between. This CDR3 contains 11 residues. The chain's CDR3 is CASSPQWSPFF. The CDR3 DNA follows: TGTGCCAGCAGCCCCCAGTGGAGCCCGTTCTTC. Combining the CDR3 with reference TRBV7-9 and TRBJ2-1 gives the whole variable domain DTGVSQNPRHKITKRGQNVTFRCDPISEHNRLYWYRQTLGQGPEFLTYFQNEAQLEKSRLLSDRFSAERPKGSFSTLEIQRTEQGDSAMYLCASSPQWSPFFGPGTRLTVL.

J is TRBJ1-2 and V is TRBV4-1, with a tentative D call TRBD1 (6 bases). CDR3 length equals 14 residues. From germline, CDR1 is MGHRA and CDR2 YSYEKL. V was cut by 3 bases and J by 5 bases, with 13 bases left in between. The DNA of the CDR3 is TGCGCCAGCAGCCACCCTACAGGGATATATGGCTACACCTTC. Its translation: CASSHPTGIYGYTF.

This clone was picked up a small number of times. The gene calls are TRBV10-3 and TRBJ1-2; 9 bases are a match to TRBD1. CDR1 is ENHRY, CDR2 SYGVKD, per germline. The V segment lost 3 bases and the J segment 9 bases; nucleotides outside the gene matches: 5. The CDR3 totals 13 residues. In nucleotides, the CDR3 is TGTGCCATCAGTGATTTGGGACAGGGTCGCTACACCTTC. Its translation is CAISDLGQGRYTF.

The chain has TRBV11-1 and TRBJ2-7; a possible D gene is TRBD2 (5 bases). Trimming pared 3 bases from V and 5 bases from J, leaving 14 bases between. Per germline, CDR1 SGHAT and CDR2 FQDESV (reference sequence). The CDR3 contains 14 residues. CDR3 amino acids: CASSFSPKEDEQYF. In nucleotides, the CDR3 is TGTGCCAGCAGCTTCTCCCCCAAGGAGGACGAGCAGTACTTC. Full variable domain (rest looked up from reference TRBV11-1 and TRBJ2-7): EAEVAQSPRYKITEKSQAVAFWCDPISGHATLYWYRQILGQGPELLVQFQDESVVDDSQLPKDRFSAERLKGVDSTLKIQPAELGDSAMYLCASSFSPKEDEQYFGPGTRLTVT.

This chain joins TRBV29-1 and TRBJ2-3; TRBD2 matches 8 bases. V lost 4 bases and J lost 0; bases outside the gene matches: 9. CDR3 length: 16 residues. The V gene's germline CDR1 is SQVTM and CDR2 ANQGSEA. CDR3 DNA: TGCAGCGTTGTGGGGGGAGCGGGGGTTAGCACAGATACGCAGTATTTT. It codes for CSVVGGAGVSTDTQYF.

Written as DNA, the CDR3 is TGTGCCAGCAGTGAACTAAGGGACAGGGATGAAGCTTTCTTT. Translated, it gives CASSELRDRDEAFF. This chain links TRBV6-1 with TRBJ1-1; TRBD1 aligns across 9 bases. V shed 2 bases and J 7 bases; nucleotides not matched to a gene: 5. This CDR3 has 14 residues. Germline CDR1 reads MNHNS; CDR2 reads SASEGT.

This rearrangement joins TRBV10-2 to TRBJ2-1; TRBD1 might be the D (5 bases). This CDR3 spans 14 amino acids. V lost 7 bases to trimming and J lost 2 bases, with 12 bases between them. Per germline, CDR1 WSHSY and CDR2 SAAADI. Here the CDR3 reads CASKEDTTYNEQFF. The CDR3, as DNA: TGCGCCAGCAAAGAGGACACTACCTACAATGAGCAGTTCTTC.

The gene calls are TRBV5-1 and TRBJ1-1, with 8 bases lining up with TRBD1. Germline-derived CDR1 and CDR2 are SGHRS and YFSETQ. The J segment lost 5 bases and the V segment lost 1 base, leaving 7 bases of the junction unmatched. This CDR3 contains 15 residues. The CDR3 is CASSLPATGGTEAFF. Here the CDR3 DNA reads TGCGCCAGCAGCTTGCCGGCTACAGGGGGAACTGAAGCTTTCTTT. Using reference TRBV5-1 and TRBJ1-1 for the parts outside the CDR3, the full variable domain is KAGVTQTPRYLIKTRGQQVTLSCSPISGHRSVSWYQQTPGQGLQFLFEYFSETQRNKGNFPGRFSGRQFSNSRSEMNVSTLELGDSALYLCASSLPATGGTEAFFGQGTRLTVV.

The chain links TRBV27 to TRBJ2-2; TRBD1 aligns across 8 bases. This CDR3 is built from 18 residues. The ends lost 6 bases at V and 7 bases at J; junction bases unmatched: 19. Per the germline V gene, CDR1 is MNHEY and CDR2 is SMNVEV (reference sequence). The CDR3 protein is CASRGGSKTGVLSGELFF. The CDR3 region has the DNA TGTGCCAGCAGGGGGGGAAGTAAGACAGGGGTATTAAGCGGGGAGCTGTTTTTT.

The chain carries TRBV6-4 and TRBJ2-1; TRBD2 aligns across 11 bases. Unmatched junction bases numbered 2, after V lost 4 bases and J lost 6 bases. CDR3 length equals 14 residues. CDR1 MRHNA and CDR2 SNTAGT come from the germline V gene. DNA for the CDR3: TGTGCCAGCAGTGTTAGCGGGGGGGCCAATGAGCAGTTCTTC. It yields the protein CASSVSGGANEQFF.

A remark on this clone: The same CDR3 also results from other DNA sequences found in this sample. The chain joins TRBV6-5 to TRBJ1-1, with 7 bases lining up with TRBD1. CDR1 MNHEY and CDR2 SVGAGI come from the germline V gene. J lost 4 bases, V lost 0 bases, and 2 bases had no gene match. The CDR3 runs 14 residues. This CDR3 reads CASSYSSGGTEAFF. The DNA of the CDR3 is TGTGCCAGCAGTTACTCCTCAGGGGGCACTGAAGCTTTCTTT.

This sequence joins TRBV18 and TRBJ2-3; no reliable D call. The CDR3 runs 16 residues. Germline CDR1 and CDR2: KGHSH and LQKENI. V was shortened by 6 bases and J by 1 base, with 17 bases between the two germline ends. The CDR3 DNA follows: TGTGCCAGCTCCCCCCGCGCGGCCCGCGGCACAGATACGCAGTATTTT. Protein: CASSPRAARGTDTQYF.

The V gene is TRBV10-1, the J gene TRBJ2-3; 8 nucleotides align to TRBD2. Losses at the gene ends were 5 bases for V and 2 bases for J; bases not matched to a gene: 9. CDR1 WNHNN and CDR2 SYGVQD come from the germline V gene (reference sequence). The CDR3 consists of 16 residues. CDR3 sequence (DNA): TGCGCCAGCAGTCCTCTGGGGCGGGGGGTCACAGATACGCAGTATTTT. Protein product: CASSPLGRGVTDTQYF.

The CDR3: CASSLVYRTTSGTGELFF. As DNA, the CDR3 is TGTGCCAGCAGCTTAGTTTATAGAACAACTAGCGGCACCGGGGAGCTGTTTTTT. The J gene is TRBJ2-2, the V gene TRBV11-2, with 8 bases identical to TRBD2. The CDR3 contains 18 residues. Germline CDR1 is SGHAT and CDR2 is FQNNGV. V trimming: 1 base; J trimming: 4 bases; junction bases outside the gene matches: 11.

The CDR3 loop reads CASSGRGGFETQYF. The DNA for the CDR3 is TGTGCCAGCAGTGGTCGGGGAGGTTTTGAGACCCAGTACTTC. V usage is TRBV2 and J usage is TRBJ2-5, with D possibly matching TRBD2 (6 bases). CDR3 size: 14 residues. Trimming removed 4 bases from V and 5 bases from J, with 14 bases in between. Germline CDR1 reads SNHLY; CDR2 reads FYNNEI.

V and J are TRBV9 and TRBJ2-7, with 7 bases that match TRBD2. The germline gives CDR1 SGDLS, CDR2 YYNGEE. The CDR3 has 14 amino acids. V shed 4 bases and J 0 bases; nucleotides not matched to a gene: 4. This CDR3 reads CASSPRDYSYEQYF. CDR3 bases: TGTGCCAGCAGCCCTCGGGACTACTCCTACGAGCAGTACTTC.

Only a few counts were recorded for this clone. This sequence joins TRBV2 and TRBJ1-4, with D possibly TRBD1 on 5 matching bases. V shed 5 bases and J shed 8 bases, with 21 bases lying between them. Germline V gene sequence: CDR1 SNHLY, CDR2 FYNNEI. The CDR3 runs to 16 residues. The CDR3 here is CASSTPGISYNEKLFF. Written as DNA, the CDR3 is TGTGCCAGCAGTACCCCAGGGATCAGTTACAACGAAAAACTGTTTTTT.

A note on this clone: Other DNA sequences in this specimen translate into the identical CDR3. V is TRBV19 and J is TRBJ2-4, with 7 bases that match TRBD1. Germline V gene lookup returns CDR1 LNHDA and CDR2 SQIVND (reference sequence). CDR3 size: 15 residues. The trim removed 5 bases at V and 1 base at J, leaving 5 bases unmatched. CDR3 in DNA: TGTGCCAGTAGTGACCTACAGGGGGCCAAAAACATTCAGTACTTC. This translates into CASSDLQGAKNIQYF. Full variable domain (outside the CDR3, taken from reference TRBV19 and TRBJ2-4): DGGITQSPKYLFRKEGQNVTLSCEQNLNHDAMYWYRQDPGQGLRLIYYSQIVNDFQKGDIAEGYSVSREKKESFPLTVTSAQKNPTAFYLCASSDLQGAKNIQYFGAGTRLSVL.

The chain combines TRBV5-1 with TRBJ1-2; 8 positions match TRBD1. Looked up from germline, CDR1 is SGHRS and CDR2 is YFSETQ. CDR3 length: 13 amino acids. The J segment lost 4 bases and the V segment lost 4 bases, leaving 3 bases of the junction unmatched. The CDR3 spells CASSGGTGYGYTF. The DNA for the CDR3 is TGCGCCAGCAGCGGAGGGACAGGCTATGGCTACACCTTC.

This clone came up a few times. This sequence joins TRBV5-1 and TRBJ1-4; no firm D call. Trimming took off 5 bases at V and 4 bases at J, with 6 bases between the two ends. Germline V gives CDR1 SGHRS, CDR2 YFSETQ. The CDR3 spans 12 residues. The CDR3 DNA is TGCGCCAGCAGGCGAGGTAATGAAAAACTGTTTTTT. The encoded protein is CASRRGNEKLFF.

V is TRBV18 and J is TRBJ1-1, with TRBD1 matching over 8 bases. V gave up 3 bases and J gave up 11 bases; unmatched junction bases: 8. This CDR3 contains 13 residues. Germline values: CDR1 KGHSH, CDR2 LQKENI. CDR3 protein: CASSPSRDRLAFF. The CDR3 nucleotides read TGTGCCAGCTCACCGTCCCGGGACAGGTTGGCTTTCTTT. Full variable domain (outside the CDR3, taken from reference TRBV18 and TRBJ1-1): NAGVMQNPRHLVRRRGQEARLRCSPMKGHSHVYWYRQLPEEGLKFMVYLQKENIIDESGMPKERFSAEFPKEGPSILRIQQVVRGDSAAYFCASSPSRDRLAFFGQGTRLTVV.

In its sample, this clone was seen once. V and J are TRBV5-1 and TRBJ2-4, with TRBD1 identical over 11 bases. V lost 4 bases to trimming and J lost 5 bases; unmatched junction nucleotides: 5. The V gene's germline CDR1 is SGHRS and CDR2 YFSETQ. The CDR3 is 15 residues long. The CDR3 region has the DNA TGCGCCAGCAGCGGGACAGGGGGGGTCCAAAACATTCAGTACTTC. It specifies CASSGTGGVQNIQYF.

This sequence joins TRBV5-1 and TRBJ2-7, with 7 bases matching TRBD1. From germline, CDR1 is SGHRS and CDR2 YFSETQ. This CDR3 comprises 14 residues. V trimming: 3 bases; J trimming: 2 bases; junction bases outside the gene matches: 5. The CDR3 DNA reads as TGCGCCAGCAGCTCCCGACAGGGCACCTACGAGCAGTACTTC. Residues: CASSSRQGTYEQYF.

This clone was seen only a few times. The chain uses TRBV2 and TRBJ2-3; D perhaps matches TRBD2 (6 bases). The CDR3 is made up of 13 amino acids. V dropped 11 bases and J dropped 1 base, with 13 bases sitting between them. Germline assignment: CDR1 SNHLY and CDR2 FYNNEI. The CDR3 nucleotides are TGTGCCGGACTTCGCGGGGGCACAGATACGCAGTATTTT. Encoded protein: CAGLRGGTDTQYF.

This chain uses TRBV7-9 with TRBJ1-5; D is possibly TRBD1 (6 bases). Germline CDR1 is SEHNR and CDR2 is FQNEAQ (reference sequence). The CDR3 consists of 12 residues. The V end was cut by 7 bases, the J end by 6 bases, with 10 bases between. Here the CDR3 DNA reads TGTGCCAGCACCCAAGGGGGTCAGCCCCAGCATTTT. It codes for CASTQGGQPQHF.

Only one count was recorded for this clone. The rearrangement joins TRBV2 to TRBJ2-1; the D gene is possibly TRBD2 (6 bases). Germline V lookup: CDR1 SNHLY, CDR2 FYNNEI. CDR3 length: 18 amino acids. Deletions cut 5 bases from V and 6 bases from J, with 26 bases between. CDR3 nucleotides: TGTGCCAGCAGTTTCAACCCCCACCTAGCGAACCCCCCCAATGAGCAGTTCTTC. Encoded protein: CASSFNPHLANPPNEQFF.